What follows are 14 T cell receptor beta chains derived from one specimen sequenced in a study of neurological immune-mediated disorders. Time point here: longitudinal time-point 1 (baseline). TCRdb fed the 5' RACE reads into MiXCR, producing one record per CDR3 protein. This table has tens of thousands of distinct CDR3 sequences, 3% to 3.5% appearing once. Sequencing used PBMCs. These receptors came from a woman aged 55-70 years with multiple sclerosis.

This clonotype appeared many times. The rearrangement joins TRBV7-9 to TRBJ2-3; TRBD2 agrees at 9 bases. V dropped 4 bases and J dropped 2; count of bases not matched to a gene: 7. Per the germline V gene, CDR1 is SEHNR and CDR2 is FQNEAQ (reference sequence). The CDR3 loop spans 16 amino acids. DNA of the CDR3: TGTGCCAGCAGCTCACCCCTAGCGGGGAACACAGATACGCAGTATTTT. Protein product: CASSSPLAGNTDTQYF. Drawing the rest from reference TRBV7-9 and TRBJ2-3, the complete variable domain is DTGVSQNPRHKITKRGQNVTFRCDPISEHNRLYWYRQTLGQGPEFLTYFQNEAQLEKSRLLSDRFSAERPKGSFSTLEIQRTEQGDSAMYLCASSSPLAGNTDTQYFGPGTRLTVL.

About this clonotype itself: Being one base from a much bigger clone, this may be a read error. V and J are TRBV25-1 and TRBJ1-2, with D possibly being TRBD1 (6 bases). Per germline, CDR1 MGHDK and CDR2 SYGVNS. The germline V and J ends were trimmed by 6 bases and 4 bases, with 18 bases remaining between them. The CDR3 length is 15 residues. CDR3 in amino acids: CASSDDGGPGYGYTF. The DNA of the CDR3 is TGTGCCAGCAGCGATGACGGGGGGCCGGGCTATGGCTACACCTTC.

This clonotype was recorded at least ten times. The chain's CDR3 is CASSRDRVYAESYTF. The CDR3 coding sequence is TGTGCCAGTTCCCGGGACAGGGTTTATGCGGAGAGCTACACCTTC. The chain combines TRBV6-5 with TRBJ1-2, with 9 bases lining up with TRBD1. CDR3 size: 15 residues. J was trimmed by 9 bases and V by 9 bases; bases with no gene match: 17. CDR1 is MNHEY, CDR2 SVGAGI, per germline.

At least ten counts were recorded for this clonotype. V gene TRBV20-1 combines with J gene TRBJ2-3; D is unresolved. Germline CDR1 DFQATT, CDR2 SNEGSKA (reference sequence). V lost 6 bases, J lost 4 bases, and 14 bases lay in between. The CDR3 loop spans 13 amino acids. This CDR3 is CSAFESEADTQYF. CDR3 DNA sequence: TGCAGTGCATTCGAGAGCGAAGCAGATACGCAGTATTTT.

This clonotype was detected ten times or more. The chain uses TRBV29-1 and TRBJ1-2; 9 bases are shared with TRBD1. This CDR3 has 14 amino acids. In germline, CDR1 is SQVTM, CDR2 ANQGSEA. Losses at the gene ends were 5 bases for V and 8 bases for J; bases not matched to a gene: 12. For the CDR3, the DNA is TGCAGCGTTCGTTGGGACAGGGTTTATTTGGGCTACACCTTC. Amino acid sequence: CSVRWDRVYLGYTF.

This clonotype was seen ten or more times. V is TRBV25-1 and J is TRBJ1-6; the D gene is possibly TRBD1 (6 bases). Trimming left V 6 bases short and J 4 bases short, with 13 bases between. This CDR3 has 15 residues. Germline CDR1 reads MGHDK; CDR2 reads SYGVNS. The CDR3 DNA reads TGTGCCAGCAGACAGGGATCCCTATATAATTCACCCCTCCACTTT. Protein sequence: CASRQGSLYNSPLHF.

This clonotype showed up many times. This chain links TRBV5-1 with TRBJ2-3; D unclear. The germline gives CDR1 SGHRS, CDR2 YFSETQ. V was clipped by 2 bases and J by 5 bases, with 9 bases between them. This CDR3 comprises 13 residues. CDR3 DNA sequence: TGCGCCAGCAGCTTAGACTTCAAAGATACGCAGTATTTT. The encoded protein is CASSLDFKDTQYF.

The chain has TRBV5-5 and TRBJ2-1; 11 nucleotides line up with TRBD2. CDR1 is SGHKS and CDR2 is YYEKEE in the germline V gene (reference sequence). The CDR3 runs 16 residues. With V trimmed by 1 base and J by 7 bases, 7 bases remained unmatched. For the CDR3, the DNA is TGTGCCAGCAGCTTGAGAACTAGCGGGAGATTTAATGAGCAGTTCTTC. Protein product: CASSLRTSGRFNEQFF.

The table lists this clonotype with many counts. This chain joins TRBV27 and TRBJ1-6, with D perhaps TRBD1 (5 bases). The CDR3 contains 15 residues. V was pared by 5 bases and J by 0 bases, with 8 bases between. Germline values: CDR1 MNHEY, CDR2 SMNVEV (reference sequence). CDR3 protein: CASSVGGSYNSPLHF. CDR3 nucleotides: TGTGCCAGCAGTGTGGGGGGCTCCTATAATTCACCCCTCCACTTT.

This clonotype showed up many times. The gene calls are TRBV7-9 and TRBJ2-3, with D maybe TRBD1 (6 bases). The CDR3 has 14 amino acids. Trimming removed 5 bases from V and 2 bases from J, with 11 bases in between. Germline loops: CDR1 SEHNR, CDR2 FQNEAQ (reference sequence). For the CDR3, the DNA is TGTGCCAGCAGCCCCCGACAGGACACAGATACGCAGTATTTT. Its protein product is CASSPRQDTDTQYF.

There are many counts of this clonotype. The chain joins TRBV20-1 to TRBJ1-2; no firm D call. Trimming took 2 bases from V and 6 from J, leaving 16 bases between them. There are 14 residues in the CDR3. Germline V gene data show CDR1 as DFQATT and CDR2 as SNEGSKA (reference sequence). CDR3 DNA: TGCAGTGCTAGATTGCACCATTTGGTGGATGGCTACACCTTC. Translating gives CSARLHHLVDGYTF.

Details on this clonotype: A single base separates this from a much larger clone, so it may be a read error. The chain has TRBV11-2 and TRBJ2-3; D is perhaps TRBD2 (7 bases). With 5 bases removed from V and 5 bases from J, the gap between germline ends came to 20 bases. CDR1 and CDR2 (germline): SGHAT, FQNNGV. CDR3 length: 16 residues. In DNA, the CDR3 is TGTGCCAGCAGCCCAGTTAAACAGGGAGGGAAAGATACGCAGTATTTT. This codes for CASSPVKQGGKDTQYF.

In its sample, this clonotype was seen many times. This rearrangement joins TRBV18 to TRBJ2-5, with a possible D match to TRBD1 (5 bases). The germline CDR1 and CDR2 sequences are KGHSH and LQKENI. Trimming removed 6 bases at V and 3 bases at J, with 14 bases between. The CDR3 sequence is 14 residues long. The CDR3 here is CASSPIDSKETQYF. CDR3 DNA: TGTGCCAGCTCTCCGATTGACAGTAAAGAGACCCAGTACTTC.

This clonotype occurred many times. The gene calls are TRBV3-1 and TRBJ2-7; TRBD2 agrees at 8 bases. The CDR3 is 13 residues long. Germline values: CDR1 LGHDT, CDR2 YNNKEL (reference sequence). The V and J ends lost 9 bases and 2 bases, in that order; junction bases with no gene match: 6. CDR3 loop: CASKRAGAYEQYF. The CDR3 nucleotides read TGTGCCAGTAAGCGAGCGGGGGCCTACGAGCAGTACTTC.